This T cell receptor (beta chain) appears in the sequencing data of a study of blood T cell repertoires in COVID-19. The wider study: T cells, B-cell-depleted T cells, or PBMCs supplied cDNA or gDNA.

This clone was detected only a few times. A COVID-19 case had been met by exposed participants during the 2 weeks before study entry. The data were produced by immunoSEQ multiplex PCR, yet TCRdb's version contains in-frame clones alone and is incomplete. The sample contains some 320,000 clones, around 85% of which appear only once. Germline CDR1 LNHDA, CDR2 SQIVND (reference sequence). V dropped 8 bases and J dropped 1; count of bases not matched to a gene: 3. The CDR3 runs 14 residues. The TCR originated in a woman aged 25 to 39 who had been exposed to COVID-19. The source material was PBMCs or T cells enriched from blood (not recorded which). The rearrangement uses TRBV19 and TRBJ2-7, with 12 bases matching TRBD2. The CDR3 region is CASSTSGGSYEQYF. In DNA, the CDR3 is TGTGCCAGTTCGACTAGCGGGGGATCCTACGAGCAGTACTTC.